Following are 3 T cell receptor beta chains from one sample sequenced in a study of long-term antiretroviral therapy in people with HIV. This was the immunoSEQ v3.0 assay at survey level. Libraries were prepared by immunoSEQ multiplex PCR; TCRdb keeps only in-frame clonotypes and omits some of them. The top ten clones hold approximately 2.9% of a sample with approximately 35,000 clones, about 96% of them seen once. Specimen: unsorted PBMCs, collected 6.9 years after starting antiretroviral therapy. These receptors all come from a man between 25 and 39 years old with HIV.

This chain connects TRBV7-3 to TRBJ1-1; D is possibly TRBD1 (5 bases). The CDR3 covers 13 residues. Germline CDR1 reads SGHTA; CDR2 reads FQGTGA. The V and J ends lost 0 bases and 6 bases respectively, with 8 bases between them. The CDR3 nucleotides are TGTGCCAGCAGCTTAACCCTGGGGGCTGAAGCTTTCTTT. Amino acids: CASSLTLGAEAFF.

The chain's CDR3 is CSARVGYGYTF. CDR3 nucleotides: TGCAGTGCTAGAGTAGGTTATGGCTACACCTTC. V gene TRBV20-1 combines with J gene TRBJ1-2; D gene uncertain. This CDR3 contains 11 residues. Trimming left V 1 base short and J 5 bases short, with 5 bases between. Germline V gene lookup returns CDR1 DFQATT and CDR2 SNEGSKA (reference sequence).

The chain links TRBV7-2 to TRBJ1-2, with a tentative D call TRBD1 (5 bases). V lost 7 bases to trimming and J lost 5 bases, with 23 bases between them. This CDR3 is 16 amino acids long. CDR1 is SGHTA and CDR2 is FQGNSA in the germline V gene. This CDR3 reads CASTPAGRQKMYGYTF. DNA for the CDR3: TGTGCCAGCACCCCAGCCGGGCGACAGAAGATGTATGGCTACACCTTC.